The count of the clone carrying this TCR beta chain is one. The antigen is not known. The data originate from a study of T-cell reconstitution after alpha-beta-depleted transplantation in children. Study-level results: It was reported that alpha-beta T cells came from several hundred expanded graft clones (about two months after transplant). Most T-cell counts and diversity one year after the transplant came from T cells that were newly produced.

Trimming at V came to 4 bases and at J to 1 base, leaving 8 bases not matched to a gene. The CDR3 is 17 residues long. Germline loops: CDR1 LNHNV, CDR2 YYDKDF (reference sequence). Researchers prepared the TCRbeta library using unique molecular identifiers, the study reports. TCRdb reprocessed the PCR reads with MiXCR, giving one entry per CDR3 protein. The sample has about 610,000 distinct CDR3 sequences, 27% seen once; the top ten hold around a third. The chain combines TRBV15 with TRBJ1-3, with 9 bases fitting TRBD1. Specimen: PBMCs, collected before TCRalphabeta/CD19-depleted stem cell transplant. The clonotype originates from a boy under three years old with Wiskott-Aldrich syndrome, due to receive a stem cell transplant. Here the CDR3 DNA reads TGTGCCACCAGCAAATATAGTGGGACAGGGTCTGGAAACACCATATATTTT. As protein: CATSKYSGTGSGNTIYF.